This record looks at one TCR beta chain sequence and its context. It was during active infection that Seattle patients were enrolled and then longitudinally followed. CDR3 size: 13 residues. Trimming left V 5 bases short and J 5 bases short, with 9 bases between. From germline, CDR1 is SGHNT and CDR2 YENEEA. The data originate from a study of blood T cell repertoires in COVID-19. On the study more broadly: Samples representing acute and convalescent COVID-19 were sourced from the United States, Italy and Spain. T cells, B-cell-depleted T cells, or PBMCs provided the cDNA or gDNA that served as material.

Source study methods: From reference gene primer amplification, estimates of nucleated cell counts were derived. TCRdb's copy holds only in-frame clones and misses some; the assay was immunoSEQ multiplex PCR. Clone size and the V and J calls come from that table; the DNA yielded D and trimming. This sample has some 450,000 clones, with about 91% found just once. The sequencing sample was made of peripheral blood. The V gene is TRBV11-3, the J gene TRBJ2-2; D gene ambiguous. This TCR was sampled from a woman aged 45-60 years with COVID-19, enrolled during active disease. CDR3 DNA: TGTGCCAGCAGCCTTAGTCGGACCGGGGAGCTGTTTTTT. Translation gives CASSLSRTGELFF. The whole variable domain, remainder taken from reference TRBV11-3 and TRBJ2-2, is EAGVVQSPRYKIIEKKQPVAFWCNPISGHNTLYWYLQNLGQGPELLIRYENEEAVDDSQLPKDRFSAERLKGVDSTLKIQPAELGDSAVYLCASSLSRTGELFFGEGSRLTVL.